This T cell receptor beta chain was recovered during a study of PD-L1 blockade in urothelial cancer. The method was immunoSEQ multiplex PCR; TCRdb's version includes in-frame clones alone and lacks a portion of them. The sample lists more than 95,000 clones; 86% were seen once. The sample's time point: peripheral blood 6 weeks after treatment start. The sequence came from a man between 45 and 60 years old with urothelial cancer. The source was PBMCs, collected around atezolizumab (anti-PD-L1) treatment.

The chain's CDR3 is CASSVQDSGGNEQFF. CDR3 bases: TGTGCCAGCAGCGTCCAGGACTCGGGCGGGAATGAGCAGTTCTTC. The chain combines TRBV4-2 with TRBJ2-1; a possible D gene is TRBD2 (5 bases). Germline V gene data show CDR1 as LGHNA and CDR2 as YNFKEQ. The CDR3 is made up of 15 amino acids. V was cut by 5 bases and J by 7 bases, with 18 bases left in between.